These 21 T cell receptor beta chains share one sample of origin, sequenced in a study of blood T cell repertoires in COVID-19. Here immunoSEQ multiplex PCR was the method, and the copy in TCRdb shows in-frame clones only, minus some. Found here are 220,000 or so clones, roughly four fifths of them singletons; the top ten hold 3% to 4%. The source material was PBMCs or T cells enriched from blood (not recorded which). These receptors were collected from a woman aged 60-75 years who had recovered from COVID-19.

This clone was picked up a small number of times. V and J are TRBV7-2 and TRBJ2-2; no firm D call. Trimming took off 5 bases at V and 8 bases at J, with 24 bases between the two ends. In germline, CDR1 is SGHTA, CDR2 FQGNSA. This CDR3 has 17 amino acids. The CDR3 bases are TGTGCCAGCAGCCCTGGATCCACCTTAACTAACGGTGGGGAGCTGTTTTTT. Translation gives CASSPGSTLTNGGELFF.

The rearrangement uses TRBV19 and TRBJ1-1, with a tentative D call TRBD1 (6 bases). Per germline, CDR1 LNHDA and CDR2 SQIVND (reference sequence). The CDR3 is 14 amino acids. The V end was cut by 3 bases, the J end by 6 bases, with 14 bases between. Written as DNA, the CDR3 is TGTGCCAGTAGTATTACAGGGATTGGGCCTGAAGCTTTCTTT. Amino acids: CASSITGIGPEAFF.

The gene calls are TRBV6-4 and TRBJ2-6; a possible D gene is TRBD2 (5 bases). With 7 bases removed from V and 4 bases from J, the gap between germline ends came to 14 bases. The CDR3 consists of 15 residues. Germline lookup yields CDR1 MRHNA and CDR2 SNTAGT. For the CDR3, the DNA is TGTGCCAGCACCCCCATGCCGGGGGGGGCCAACGTCCTGACTTTC. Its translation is CASTPMPGGANVLTF.

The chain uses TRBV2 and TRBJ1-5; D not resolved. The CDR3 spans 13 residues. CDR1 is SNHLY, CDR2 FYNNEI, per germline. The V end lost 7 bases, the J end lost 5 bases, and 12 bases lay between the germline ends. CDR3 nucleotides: TGTGCCAGCACCACGGGGTACGATCAGCCCCAGCATTTT. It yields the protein CASTTGYDQPQHF.

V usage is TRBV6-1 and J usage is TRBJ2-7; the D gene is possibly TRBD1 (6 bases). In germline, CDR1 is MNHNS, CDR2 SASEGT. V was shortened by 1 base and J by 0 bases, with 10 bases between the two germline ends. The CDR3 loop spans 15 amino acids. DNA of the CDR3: TGTGCCAGCAGTGAAGGGGGACATCGCTCCTACGAGCAGTACTTC. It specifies CASSEGGHRSYEQYF.

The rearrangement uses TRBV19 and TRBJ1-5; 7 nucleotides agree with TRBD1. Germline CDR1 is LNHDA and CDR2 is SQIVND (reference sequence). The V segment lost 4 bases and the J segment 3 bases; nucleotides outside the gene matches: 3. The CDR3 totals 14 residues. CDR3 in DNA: TGTGCCAGTAGTAGCGGGACAGTCAATCAGCCCCAGCATTTT. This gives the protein CASSSGTVNQPQHF.

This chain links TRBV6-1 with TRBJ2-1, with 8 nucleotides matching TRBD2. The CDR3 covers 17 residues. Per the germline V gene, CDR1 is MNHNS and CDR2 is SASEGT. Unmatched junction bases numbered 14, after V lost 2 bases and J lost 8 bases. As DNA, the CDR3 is TGTGCCAGCAGTGAAAGGGCCGGGAGCGGGGGAGGCGATGAGCAGTTCTTC. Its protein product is CASSERAGSGGGDEQFF.

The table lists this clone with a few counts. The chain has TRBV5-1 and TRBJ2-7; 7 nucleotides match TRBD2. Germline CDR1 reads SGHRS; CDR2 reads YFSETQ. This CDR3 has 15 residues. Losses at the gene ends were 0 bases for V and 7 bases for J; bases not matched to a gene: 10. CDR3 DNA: TGCGCCAGCAGCTTGGAGGGAGCGGGGCCCTCGGAGCAGTACTTC. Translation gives CASSLEGAGPSEQYF.

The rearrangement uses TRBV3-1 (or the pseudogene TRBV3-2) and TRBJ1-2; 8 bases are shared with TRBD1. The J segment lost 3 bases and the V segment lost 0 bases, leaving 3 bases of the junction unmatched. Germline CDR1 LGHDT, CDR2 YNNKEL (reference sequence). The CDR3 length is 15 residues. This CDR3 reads CASSQDARGHYGYTF. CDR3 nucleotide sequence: TGTGCCAGCAGCCAAGATGCCAGGGGGCACTATGGCTACACCTTC.

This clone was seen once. In DNA form, the CDR3 reads TGTGCCAGTAGTATCAGGGGGGCGGCTAATGAAAAACTGTTTTTT. Protein sequence: CASSIRGAANEKLFF. The chain uses TRBV19 and TRBJ1-4, with TRBD1 matching over 7 bases. The germline CDR1 and CDR2 sequences are LNHDA and SQIVND (reference sequence). The V and J ends lost 3 bases and 3 bases, in that order; junction bases with no gene match: 4. CDR3 length equals 15 residues. The variable domain in full, completed from reference TRBV19 and TRBJ1-4, reads DGGITQSPKYLFRKEGQNVTLSCEQNLNHDAMYWYRQDPGQGLRLIYYSQIVNDFQKGDIAEGYSVSREKKESFPLTVTSAQKNPTAFYLCASSIRGAANEKLFFGSGTQLSVL.

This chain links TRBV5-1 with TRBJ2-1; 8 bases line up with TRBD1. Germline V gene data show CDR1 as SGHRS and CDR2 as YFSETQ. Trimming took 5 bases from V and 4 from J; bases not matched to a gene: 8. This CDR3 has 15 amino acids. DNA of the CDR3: TGCGCCAGCAGATCTGGACAGGGAAGTTACAATGAGCAGTTCTTC. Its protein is CASRSGQGSYNEQFF.

CDR3 nucleotide sequence: TGTGCCAGCAGGACAGACAGCACAGATACGCAGTATTTT. Translation gives CASRTDSTDTQYF. The chain couples TRBV6-5 to TRBJ2-3, with D possibly matching TRBD1 (5 bases). With 6 bases removed from V and 0 bases from J, the gap between germline ends came to 7 bases. The CDR3 contains 13 residues. Looked up from germline, CDR1 is MNHEY and CDR2 is SVGAGI.

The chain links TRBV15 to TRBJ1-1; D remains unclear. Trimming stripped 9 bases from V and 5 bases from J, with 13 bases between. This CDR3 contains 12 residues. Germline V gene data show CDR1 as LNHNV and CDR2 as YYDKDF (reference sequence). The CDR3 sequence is CATRRGRTEAFF. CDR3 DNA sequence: TGTGCCACTCGCCGGGGTAGGACTGAAGCTTTCTTT.

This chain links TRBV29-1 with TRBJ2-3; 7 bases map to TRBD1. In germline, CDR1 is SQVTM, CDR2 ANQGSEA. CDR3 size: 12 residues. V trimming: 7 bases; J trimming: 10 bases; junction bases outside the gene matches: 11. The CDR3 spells CSAMNLDRPQYF. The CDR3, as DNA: TGCAGCGCCATGAATTTGGACAGGCCGCAGTATTTT.

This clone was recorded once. The CDR3 DNA follows: TGTGCCAGCAGCTTAAATGGAGGGAGAGGGACAGGGGGCTTCGGCTACACCTTC. Translated: CASSLNGGRGTGGFGYTF. The chain is built from TRBV7-2 and TRBJ1-2; 12 bases align to TRBD1. This CDR3 contains 18 residues. V lost 2 bases and J lost 8; bases outside the gene matches: 15. Germline CDR1 and CDR2: SGHTA and FQGNSA. The full variable domain, with the rest looked up from reference TRBV7-2 and TRBJ1-2, is GAGVSQSPSNKVTEKGKDVELRCDPISGHTALYWYRQSLGQGLEFLIYFQGNSAPDKSGLPSDRFSAERTGGSVSTLTIQRTQQEDSAVYLCASSLNGGRGTGGFGYTFGSGTRLTVV.

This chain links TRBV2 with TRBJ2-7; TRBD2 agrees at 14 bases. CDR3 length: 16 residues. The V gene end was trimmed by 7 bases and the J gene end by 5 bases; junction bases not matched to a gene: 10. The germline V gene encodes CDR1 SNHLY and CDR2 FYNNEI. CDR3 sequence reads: CASTTGLAGAIHEQYF. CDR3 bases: TGTGCCAGCACCACGGGACTAGCGGGAGCAATACACGAGCAGTACTTC.

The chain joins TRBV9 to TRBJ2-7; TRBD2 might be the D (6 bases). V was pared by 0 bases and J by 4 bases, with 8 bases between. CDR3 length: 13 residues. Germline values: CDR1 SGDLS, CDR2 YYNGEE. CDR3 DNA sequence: TGTGCCAGCAGCGTAGATGGGGGGTACGAGCAGTACTTC. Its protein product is CASSVDGGYEQYF.

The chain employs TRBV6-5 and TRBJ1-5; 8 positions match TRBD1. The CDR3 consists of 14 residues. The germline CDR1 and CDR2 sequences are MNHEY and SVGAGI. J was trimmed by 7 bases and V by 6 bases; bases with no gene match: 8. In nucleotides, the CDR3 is TGTGCCAGCAGCTATGGACAGGGCCGGCAGCCCCAGCATTTT. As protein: CASSYGQGRQPQHF.

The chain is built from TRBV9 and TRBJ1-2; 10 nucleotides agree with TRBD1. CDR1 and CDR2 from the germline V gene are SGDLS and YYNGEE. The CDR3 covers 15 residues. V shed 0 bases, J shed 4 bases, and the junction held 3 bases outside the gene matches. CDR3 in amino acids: CASSVATGGPYGYTF. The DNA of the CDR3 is TGTGCCAGCAGCGTAGCGACAGGGGGCCCCTATGGCTACACCTTC.

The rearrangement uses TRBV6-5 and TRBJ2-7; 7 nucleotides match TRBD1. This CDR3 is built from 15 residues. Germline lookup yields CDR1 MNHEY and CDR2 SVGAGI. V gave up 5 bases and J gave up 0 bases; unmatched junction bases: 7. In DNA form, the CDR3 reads TGTGCCAGCAGTAAGCGGACAGGCGCCTCCTACGAGCAGTACTTC. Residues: CASSKRTGASYEQYF.

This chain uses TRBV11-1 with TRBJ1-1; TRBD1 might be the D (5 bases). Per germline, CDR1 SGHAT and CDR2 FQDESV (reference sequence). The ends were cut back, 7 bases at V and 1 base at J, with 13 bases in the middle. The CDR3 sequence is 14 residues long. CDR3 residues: CASIVGHSNTEAFF. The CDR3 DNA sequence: TGTGCCAGCATCGTCGGACACTCGAACACTGAAGCTTTCTTT.